One and the same sample provided the 3 T cell receptor beta chains below, sequenced in a study of cytomegalovirus exposure and HLA in healthy donors. Primers included in the PCR were 60 Vbeta and 13 Jbeta primers. Data came from immunoSEQ multiplex PCR; TCRdb stores just in-frame clones and leaves some out. Found here are under 200,000 clones, 60% to 75% of them singletons; the top ten hold roughly 3%. The sequenced material came from PBMCs. The receptors were sampled from a woman between 50 and 59 years old in good health and CMV-seropositive.

The V gene is TRBV19, the J gene TRBJ1-1; 8 bases are a match to TRBD1. Unmatched junction bases numbered 17, after V lost 0 bases and J lost 2 bases. This CDR3 has 20 amino acids. Germline V gene data show CDR1 as LNHDA and CDR2 as SQIVND (reference sequence). The CDR3 bases are TGTGCCAGTAGTATAGACCTGGTCTCCGTCGGGACAGGAGCTAACACTGAAGCTTTCTTT. This codes for CASSIDLVSVGTGANTEAFF.

V gene TRBV9 combines with J gene TRBJ2-1, with 8 bases aligning to TRBD2. J lost 7 bases, V lost 3 bases, and 9 bases had no gene match. Germline V gene sequence: CDR1 SGDLS, CDR2 YYNGEE. The CDR3 totals 15 residues. DNA of the CDR3: TGTGCCAGCAGCGGGGGTGGGACTAGGGTGAATGAGCAGTTCTTC. As protein: CASSGGGTRVNEQFF.

The chain is built from TRBV6-5 and TRBJ2-3; 10 nucleotides agree with TRBD2. Germline CDR1 reads MNHEY; CDR2 reads SVGAGI. After removal of 3 bases from V and 0 bases from J, the junction contained 3 bases not matched to a gene. The CDR3 runs 16 residues. The CDR3 loop reads CASSYTSGASTDTQYF. The DNA of the CDR3 is TGTGCCAGCAGTTATACTAGCGGGGCAAGCACAGATACGCAGTATTTT.